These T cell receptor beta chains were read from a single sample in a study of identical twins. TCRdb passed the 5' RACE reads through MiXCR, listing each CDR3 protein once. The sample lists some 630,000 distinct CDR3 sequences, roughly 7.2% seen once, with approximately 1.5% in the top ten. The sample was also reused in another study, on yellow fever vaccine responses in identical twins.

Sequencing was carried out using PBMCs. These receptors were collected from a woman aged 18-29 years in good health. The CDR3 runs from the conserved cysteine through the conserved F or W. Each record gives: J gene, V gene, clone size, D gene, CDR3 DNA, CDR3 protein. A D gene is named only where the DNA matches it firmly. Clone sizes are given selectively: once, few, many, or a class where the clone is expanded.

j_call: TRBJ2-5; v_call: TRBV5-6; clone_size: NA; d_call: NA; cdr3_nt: TGTGCCAGCAGCTTGCCGGGACTGGGACCACAAGAGACCCAGTACTTC; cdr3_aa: CASSLPGLGPQETQYF
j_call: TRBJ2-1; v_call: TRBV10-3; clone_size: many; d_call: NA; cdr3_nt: TGTGCCATCAGCCCCCGGGCAGAGACCTACAATGAGCAGTTCTTC; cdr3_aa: CAISPRAETYNEQFF
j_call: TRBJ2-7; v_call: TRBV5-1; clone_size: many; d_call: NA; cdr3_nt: TGCGCCAGCAGCTCACAAGGATCCTACGAGCAGTACTTC; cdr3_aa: CASSSQGSYEQYF
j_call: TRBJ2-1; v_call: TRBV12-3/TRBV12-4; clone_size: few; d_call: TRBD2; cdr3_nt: TGTGCCAGCAGTCCGGGCCTCCGTGGACTAGCGAATGAGCAGTTCTTC; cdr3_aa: CASSPGLRGLANEQFF
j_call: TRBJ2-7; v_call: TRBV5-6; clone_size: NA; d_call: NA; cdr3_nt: TGTGCCAGCAGCTTGGTAGGGAGCCCTACCTACGAGCAGTACTTC; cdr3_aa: CASSLVGSPTYEQYF
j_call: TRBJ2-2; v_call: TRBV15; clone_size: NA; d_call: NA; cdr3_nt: TGTGCCACCAGCGCGGGACAGTACACCGGGGAGCTGTTTTTT; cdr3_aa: CATSAGQYTGELFF
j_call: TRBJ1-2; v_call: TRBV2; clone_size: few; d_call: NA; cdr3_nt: TGTGCCACACGGCGACAGGCGAACTATGGCTACACCTTC; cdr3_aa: CATRRQANYGYTF
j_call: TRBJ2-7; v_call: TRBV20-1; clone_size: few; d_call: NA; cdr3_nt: TGCAGTGCTCCTGTCGGGTCAGGTCCCTACGAGCAGTACTTC; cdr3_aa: CSAPVGSGPYEQYF
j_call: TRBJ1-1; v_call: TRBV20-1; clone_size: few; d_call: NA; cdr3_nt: TGCAGTGCTAGCGCCAGCAGGCAAGAAGCTTTCTTT; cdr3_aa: CSASASRQEAFF
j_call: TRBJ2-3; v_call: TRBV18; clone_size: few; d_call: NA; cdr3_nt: TGTGCCAGCTCACCGATGGCCAAGACAGATACAACAGATACGCAGTATTTT; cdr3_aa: CASSPMAKTDTTDTQYF
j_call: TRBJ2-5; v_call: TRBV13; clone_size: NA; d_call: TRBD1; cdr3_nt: TGTGCCAGCAGCCCACAGGGGACGACCCAGTACTTC; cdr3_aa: CASSPQGTTQYF
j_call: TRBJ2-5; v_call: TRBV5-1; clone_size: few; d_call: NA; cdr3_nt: TGCGCCAGCAGCTTGTGGTCGGGCGAAGAGACCCAGTACTTC; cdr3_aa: CASSLWSGEETQYF
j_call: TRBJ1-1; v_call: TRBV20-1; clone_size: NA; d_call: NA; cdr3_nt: TGCAGTGCTAGAGGGGGGACGATGAACACTGAAGCTTTCTTT; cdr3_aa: CSARGGTMNTEAFF
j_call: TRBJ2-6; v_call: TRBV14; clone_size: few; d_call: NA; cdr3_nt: TGTGCCAGCAGCCTACAGGGTCGTTTAGGGGCCAACGTCCTGACTTTC; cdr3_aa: CASSLQGRLGANVLTF
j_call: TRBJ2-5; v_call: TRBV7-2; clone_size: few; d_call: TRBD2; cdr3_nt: TGTGCCAGCAGCCCTTGGACTAGCGCCCTCCAAGAGACCCAGTACTTC; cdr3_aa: CASSPWTSALQETQYF
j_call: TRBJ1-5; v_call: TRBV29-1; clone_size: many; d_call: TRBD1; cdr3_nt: TGCAGCGTTAGCCCTACAGGGGTCGATCAGCCCCAGCATTTT; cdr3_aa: CSVSPTGVDQPQHF
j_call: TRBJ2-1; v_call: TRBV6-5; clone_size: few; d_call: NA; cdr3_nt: TGTGCCAGCAGTTACTCGACCACGGGGGTTAACTACAATGAGCAGTTCTTC; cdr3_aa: CASSYSTTGVNYNEQFF
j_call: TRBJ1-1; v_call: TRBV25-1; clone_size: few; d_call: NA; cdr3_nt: TGTGCCAGCAGTGACCCCCTCGGAGTCGGGAACACTGAAGCTTTCTTT; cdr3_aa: CASSDPLGVGNTEAFF
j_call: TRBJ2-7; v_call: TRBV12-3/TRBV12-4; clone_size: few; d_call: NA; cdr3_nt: TGTGCCAGCAGTGACGGGGACCCTACCACCTACGAGCAGTACTTC; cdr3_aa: CASSDGDPTTYEQYF
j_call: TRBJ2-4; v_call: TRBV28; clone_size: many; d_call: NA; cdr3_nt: TGTGCCAGCAGTTATGACACCGCAAGTGACATTCAGTACTTC; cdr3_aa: CASSYDTASDIQYF
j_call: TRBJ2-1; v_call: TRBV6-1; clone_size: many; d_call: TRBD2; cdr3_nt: TGTGCCAGCGGTAGCGGGAGGGCGGGTGAGCAGTTCTTC; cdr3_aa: CASGSGRAGEQFF
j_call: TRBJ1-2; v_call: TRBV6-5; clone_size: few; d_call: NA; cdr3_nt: TGTGCCAGCAGTTACGTGCAGGTTCCCGTTTCAGGCTACACCTTC; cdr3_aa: CASSYVQVPVSGYTF
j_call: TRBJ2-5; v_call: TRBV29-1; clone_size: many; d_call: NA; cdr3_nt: TGCAGCGTAAAAAGGACTACCGCCCAGGAGACCCAGTACTTC; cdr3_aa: CSVKRTTAQETQYF
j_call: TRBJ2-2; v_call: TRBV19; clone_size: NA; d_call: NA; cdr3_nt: TGTGCCAGTAGTACCACAGCCACCGGGGAGCTGTTTTTT; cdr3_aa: CASSTTATGELFF
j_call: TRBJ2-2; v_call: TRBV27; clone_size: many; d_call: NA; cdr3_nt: TGTGCCAGCAGTTCTCCGGGGGAGAACACCGGGGAGCTGTTTTTT; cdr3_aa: CASSSPGENTGELFF
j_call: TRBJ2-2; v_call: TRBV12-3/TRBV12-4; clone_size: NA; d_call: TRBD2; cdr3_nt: TGTGCCAGCAGTTTTCTAGCGGGCGGCGGGGAGCTGTTTTTT; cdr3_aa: CASSFLAGGGELFF
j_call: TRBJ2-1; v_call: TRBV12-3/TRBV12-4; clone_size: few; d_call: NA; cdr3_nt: TGTGCCAGCACCCCCTCCAGGGGATCGAAGCCTCCAAGTAAAAATGAGCAGTTCTTC; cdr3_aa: CASTPSRGSKPPSKNEQFF
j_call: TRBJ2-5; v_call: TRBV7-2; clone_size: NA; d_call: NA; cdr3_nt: TGTGCCAGCAGCTTGCGTGGGGTCTGGGAGACCCAGTACTTC; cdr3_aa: CASSLRGVWETQYF
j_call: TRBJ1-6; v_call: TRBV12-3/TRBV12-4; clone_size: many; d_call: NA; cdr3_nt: TGTGCCAGCAGTTACAGGCGCGGGTCACCCCTCCACTTT; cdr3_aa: CASSYRRGSPLHF
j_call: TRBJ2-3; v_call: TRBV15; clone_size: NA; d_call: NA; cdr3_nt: TGTGCCACCAGCAGAGACTTAGTTGCAGATACGCAGTATTTT; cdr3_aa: CATSRDLVADTQYF
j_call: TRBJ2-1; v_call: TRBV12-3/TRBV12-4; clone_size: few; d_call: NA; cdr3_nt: TGTGCCAGCATCCTAGGAGGGGGCTTCAATGAGCAGTTCTTC; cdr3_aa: CASILGGGFNEQFF
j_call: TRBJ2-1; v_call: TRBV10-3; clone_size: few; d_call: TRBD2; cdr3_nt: TGTGCCATCGGAACTAGCGGTAAAACCTACAATGAGCAGTTCTTC; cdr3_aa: CAIGTSGKTYNEQFF
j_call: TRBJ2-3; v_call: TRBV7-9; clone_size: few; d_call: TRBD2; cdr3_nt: TGTGCCAGCAGGACCCAGAGGGGACTAGTTTCAGATACGCAGTATTTT; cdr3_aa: CASRTQRGLVSDTQYF
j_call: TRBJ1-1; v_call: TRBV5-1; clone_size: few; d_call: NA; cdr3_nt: TGCGCCAGCAGCTTATGGGACACTAGGAGCTCTGAAGCTTTCTTT; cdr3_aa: CASSLWDTRSSEAFF
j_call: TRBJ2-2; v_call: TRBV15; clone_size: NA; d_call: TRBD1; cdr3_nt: TGTGCCACCAGCAAGGACAGGGCGAGCGGGGAGCTGTTTTTT; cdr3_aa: CATSKDRASGELFF
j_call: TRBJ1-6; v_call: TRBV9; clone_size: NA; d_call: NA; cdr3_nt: TGTGCCAGCAGCGCACACGGCGGTGGTCATGCACCCCTCCACTTT; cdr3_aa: CASSAHGGGHAPLHF
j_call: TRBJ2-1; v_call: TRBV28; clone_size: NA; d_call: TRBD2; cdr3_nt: TGTGCCAGCAGTTTAGTCGAAAGCGGGAGTCCCAATGAGCAGTTCTTC; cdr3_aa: CASSLVESGSPNEQFF
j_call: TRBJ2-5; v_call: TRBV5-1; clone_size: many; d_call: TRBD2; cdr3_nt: TGCGCCAGCAGCTACGCCGGGACTAGTTCTCAAGAGACCCAGTACTTC; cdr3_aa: CASSYAGTSSQETQYF
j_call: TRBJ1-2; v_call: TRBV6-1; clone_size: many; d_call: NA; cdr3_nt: TGTGCCAGCAGTCCCAATAGGGGGGTTGTTGGCTACACCTTC; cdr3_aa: CASSPNRGVVGYTF
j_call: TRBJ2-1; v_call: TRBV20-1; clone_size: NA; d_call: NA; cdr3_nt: TGCAGTGTGAGGCCCTACAATGAGCAGTTCTTC; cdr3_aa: CSVRPYNEQFF
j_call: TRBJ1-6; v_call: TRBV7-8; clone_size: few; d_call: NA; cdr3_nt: TGTGCCAGCAGAGCGGACAGACCTTATAATTCACCCCTCCACTTT; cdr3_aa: CASRADRPYNSPLHF
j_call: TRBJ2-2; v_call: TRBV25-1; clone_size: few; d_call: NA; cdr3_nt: TGTGCCAGCAGGTCACAGGGTCGGGCCGGGGAGCTGTTTTTT; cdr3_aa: CASRSQGRAGELFF
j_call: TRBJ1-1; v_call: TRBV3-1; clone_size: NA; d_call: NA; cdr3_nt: TGTGCCAGCAGCCAAGACCGGGACCCCACTGAAGCTTTCTTT; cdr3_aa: CASSQDRDPTEAFF
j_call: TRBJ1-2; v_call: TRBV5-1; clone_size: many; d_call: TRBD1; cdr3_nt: TGCGCCAGCAGCTTGGAGTATACAGGGGACTATGGCTACACCTTC; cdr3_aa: CASSLEYTGDYGYTF